These 6 T cell receptor beta chains share one sample of origin, sequenced in a study of T cells after posttransplantation cyclophosphamide. Busulfan-fludarabine conditioning, marrow transplant, and cyclophosphamide on days +3 and +4 were administered. Here immunoSEQ multiplex PCR was the method, and the copy in TCRdb shows in-frame clones only, minus some. The sample lists around 6,200 clones, approximately 94% occurring once. Sequencing used CD8+ T cells sorted from blood, obtained after allogeneic stem cell transplant with posttransplant cyclophosphamide. The receptors were gathered from a male patient aged 60-69 years who received an allogeneic stem cell transplant from a related donor and was CMV-positive. T cells may partly derive from the graft donor.

V usage is TRBV19 and J usage is TRBJ2-7; D uncertain. V lost 1 base and J 0 bases, leaving 7 bases between the germline ends. The CDR3 totals 14 residues. CDR1 and CDR2 (germline): LNHDA, SQIVND (reference sequence). CDR3 in amino acids: CASSIGRSSYEQYF. CDR3 sequence (DNA): TGTGCCAGTAGTATAGGTAGAAGCTCCTACGAGCAGTACTTC.

Remarks on this clone: Other DNA variants within this sample encode the same CDR3. V gene TRBV29-1 combines with J gene TRBJ2-1; a possible D gene is TRBD2 (5 bases). The CDR3 covers 14 residues. Germline CDR1 is SQVTM and CDR2 is ANQGSEA. V lost 3 bases and J lost 9, with 18 bases in between. CDR3 coding DNA: TGCAGCGTTGAGGGCCGGACGGGTGGGAGTGAGCAGTTCTTC. It specifies CSVEGRTGGSEQFF.

Comment on this clone: The final CDR3 position lacks the conserved phenylalanine or tryptophan, pointing to a likely read error. The chain employs TRBV19 and TRBJ1-2; TRBD1 matches 9 bases. This CDR3 comprises 12 residues. The germline V gene encodes CDR1 LNHDA and CDR2 SQIVND (reference sequence). V shed 3 bases, J shed 7 bases, and the junction held 0 bases outside the gene matches. The CDR3, as DNA: TGTGCCAGTAGTATGACAGGGGGTGGCTACACCCTC. Translation gives CASSMTGGGYTL.

The J gene is TRBJ2-2, the V gene TRBV7-8, with a tentative D call TRBD1 (6 bases). The germline V and J ends were trimmed by 2 bases and 4 bases, with 11 bases remaining between them. CDR1 and CDR2 from the germline V gene are SGHVS and FQNEAQ. The CDR3 is 15 amino acids. The CDR3 nucleotides read TGTGCCAGCAGCTTATTAACAGGGAGCACCGGGGAGCTGTTTTTT. This codes for CASSLLTGSTGELFF.

The sample holds one count of this clone. The V and J genes are TRBV4-3 and TRBJ1-2; TRBD1 matches at 7 bases. V was pared by 1 base and J by 4 bases, with 0 bases of the junction left unmatched. In germline, CDR1 is LGHNA, CDR2 YSLEER. CDR3 size: 13 residues. CDR3 coding DNA: TGCGCCAGCAGCCAAGGACAGGGCTATGGCTACACCTTC. This sequence encodes CASSQGQGYGYTF.

This chain links TRBV12-5 with TRBJ2-7; possibly TRBD1 for D (5 bases). Germline values: CDR1 LGHNT, CDR2 FRNRAP. V was shortened by 10 bases and J by 3 bases, with 16 bases between the two germline ends. The CDR3 has 13 residues. The CDR3 DNA follows: TGTGCTACTGCTCTTGACAGTGACTACGAGCAGTACTTC. This gives the protein CATALDSDYEQYF. Together with reference TRBV12-5 and TRBJ2-7, the CDR3 gives the full variable domain: DARVTQTPRHKVTEMGQEVTMRCQPILGHNTVFWYRQTMMQGLELLAYFRNRAPLDDSGMPKDRFSAEMPDATLATLKIQPSEPRDSAVYFCATALDSDYEQYFGPGTRLTVT.